Sequencing of this T cell receptor beta chain was carried out in a study of shared clonotypes between healthy human individuals. Deletions cut 4 bases from V and 5 bases from J, with 12 bases between. The CDR3 extends over 13 amino acids. Germline assignment: CDR1 SGHRS and CDR2 YFSETQ. The repertoire was sequenced with immunoSEQ multiplex PCR; TCRdb's copy has only in-frame clones and lacks some. The table shows about 2.3 million clones, with around 92% occurring only once. The rearrangement uses TRBV5-1 and TRBJ2-5; D ambiguous. The specimen was naive CD4+ T cells from PBMCs. Sample subset: CD45RA+ positively selected. The sequence came from a man between 18 and 35 years old in good health. Some clones in this sample may be carry-over from other donors' samples. This CDR3 reads CASSSVSHETQYF. In DNA form, the CDR3 reads TGCGCCAGCAGCAGTGTCTCGCACGAGACCCAGTACTTC.